This passage covers 2 T cell receptor beta chains from one sample sequenced in a study of T cells in Graves' hyperthyroidism and ophthalmopathy. Amplified TCR beta CDR3 regions came from RNA transcripts. The study used the HTBI primer set for a first-round RT-PCR of the TCR CDR3. TCRdb reprocessed the multiplex PCR reads with MiXCR, giving one entry per CDR3 protein. The sample contains 400,000 to 500,000 distinct CDR3 sequences, 13% to 15% of which appear only once. Sequencing was carried out using blood. Source of these receptors: a young woman with Graves' hyperthyroidism.

This clonotype has a count of ten or more. The V gene is TRBV5-1, the J gene TRBJ2-1; 7 bases agree with TRBD1. The CDR3 consists of 15 residues. The germline CDR1 and CDR2 sequences are SGHRS and YFSETQ. V trimming: 0 bases; J trimming: 3 bases; junction bases outside the gene matches: 3. CDR3 protein: CASSLDGQDYNEQFF. CDR3 sequence (DNA): TGCGCCAGCAGCTTGGACGGACAGGACTACAATGAGCAGTTCTTC. Full variable domain (rest looked up from reference TRBV5-1 and TRBJ2-1): KAGVTQTPRYLIKTRGQQVTLSCSPISGHRSVSWYQQTPGQGLQFLFEYFSETQRNKGNFPGRFSGRQFSNSRSEMNVSTLELGDSALYLCASSLDGQDYNEQFFGPGTRLTVL.

The rearrangement links TRBV5-5 to TRBJ1-1; D uncertain. CDR3 length equals 14 residues. Germline V gives CDR1 SGHKS, CDR2 YYEKEE (reference sequence). Trimming cost V 0 bases and J 4 bases, with 10 bases left between them. This chain's CDR3 is CASSLVTEITEAFF. CDR3 bases: TGTGCCAGCAGCTTGGTTACAGAAATCACTGAAGCTTTCTTT.